The source of this T cell receptor (beta chain) is a study of blood T cells in healthy people across ages (dated by TCRdb to the mid-2010s). Regarding the complete study: Template switching captured roughly one uniquely barcoded TCR beta cDNA molecule per two T cells in model experiments. To avoid experimental bias, donors of different ages were distributed randomly across sequencing lanes. The donors were split into four age groups: young (average approximately 16 years), middle-aged (nearly 40), aged (roughly 68) and long-lived (about 82). To track age-related changes in TCR beta repertoire diversity, the study relied on deep sequencing normalized with unique cDNA molecular identifiers. The study analyzed two additional independent replicas of 1 million unique cDNA reads from the same blood draw for two donors, one aged 18 to 29 and one aged 80 or older.

The paper's findings and limits, for the study overall: As age increased, observed TCR beta diversity per million T cells dropped in a roughly linear way, and a significant reduction was already evident by age about 40. There was a strong correlation between observed TCR beta diversity and the percentage of naive T cells measured by flow cytometry. Bulk unsorted PBMC profiling prevented conclusive comparison of naive and antigen-experienced compartments. Donor CMV infection status was unknown, potentially confounding age-related changes in expanded clonotypes. Total diversity estimates from one million sequenced T cells were considered lower bounds and underestimates. The long-lived group showed more naive CD4+ T cells, fewer expanded clones and increased TCR diversity than the aged group, suggesting age selection.

The roughly 39 donors, aged about 6 to 95 years, were systemically healthy Caucasian individuals from Russia. Around 10 milliliters of peripheral blood were drawn from each donor into EDTA-treated Vacutainer tubes. Ficoll-Paque density-gradient centrifugation was used to isolate PBMCs, with at least 7 million per sample. Total RNA, at least 6 micrograms per sample, was extracted from PBMCs with Trizol reagent. For every donor, an aliquot of PBMCs went through flow cytometry to measure the percentages of naive CD45RAhigh/CD27high T cells. With regard to this clonotype: Its antigen is not yet known. No base-level quality is on record; no much larger clone is a single base apart.

Receptor amplification or capture employed 5' RACE. The run used an Illumina HiSeq 2500. The second PCR ran for about 6 to 11 cycles and used a J-beta primer mix along with a sample-barcoded 5' primer. A unique molecular identifier was introduced onto each TCR beta cDNA molecule by a template-switch 5' adaptor carrying 12 random nucleotides. At least 3 million CDR3-containing paired-end reads were obtained from each sample. All of the RNA was converted into first-strand cDNA using the Mint cDNA synthesis kit, with a TRBC-specific oligonucleotide serving as the primer. After uracil-DNA glycosylase treatment, a first 18-cycle PCR used universal primers M1SS and BC2_uni_R on all cDNA. Concerning the study's data processing: Each sample was normalized by randomly selecting 1 million high-quality reads, each carrying a distinct molecular identifier. Instead of being binned into consensus sequences, reads with shared molecular identifiers were discarded. MiTCR, with a Q25 quality threshold and the strictest error-elimination algorithm, was used for CDR3 identification, clonotype clustering and error correction. Lower-bound total TCR beta diversity was estimated with a nonparametric unseen species model using Euler transformation. Clones were called with MiXCR by TCRdb after fastp trimmed the public reads at Q25, and only in-frame beta chains were retained. Entries are consolidated by CDR3 protein sequence, retaining the most common genes and DNA. The V and J calls, along with clone size, are taken from TCRdb and not from the paper's own processing. The sample table contains 710,000 or so distinct CDR3 sequences; only one count was recorded for about 20% of them. Under 25% of the sample belongs to the ten largest clones.

The sequenced material came from blood. The clonotype originates from a man between 65 and 80 years old in good health.

Here the CDR3 is given as CSASPEVGGLQETQYF. The bases read TGCAGTGCTAGCCCCGAGGTGGGAGGCCTCCAAGAGACCCAGTACTTC. The chain couples TRBV20-1 to TRBJ2-5, and possibly TRBD2, on 6 matching bases. From cysteine to phenylalanine, the CDR3 is 16 amino acids long. Only CDR3 DNA remains: 48 bases, in frame from the first base. The germline V gene encodes CDR1 DFQATT and CDR2 SNEGSKA (reference sequence). The junction shows trimming of 3 bases on V and 1 base on J, plus 18 bases between the germline ends.